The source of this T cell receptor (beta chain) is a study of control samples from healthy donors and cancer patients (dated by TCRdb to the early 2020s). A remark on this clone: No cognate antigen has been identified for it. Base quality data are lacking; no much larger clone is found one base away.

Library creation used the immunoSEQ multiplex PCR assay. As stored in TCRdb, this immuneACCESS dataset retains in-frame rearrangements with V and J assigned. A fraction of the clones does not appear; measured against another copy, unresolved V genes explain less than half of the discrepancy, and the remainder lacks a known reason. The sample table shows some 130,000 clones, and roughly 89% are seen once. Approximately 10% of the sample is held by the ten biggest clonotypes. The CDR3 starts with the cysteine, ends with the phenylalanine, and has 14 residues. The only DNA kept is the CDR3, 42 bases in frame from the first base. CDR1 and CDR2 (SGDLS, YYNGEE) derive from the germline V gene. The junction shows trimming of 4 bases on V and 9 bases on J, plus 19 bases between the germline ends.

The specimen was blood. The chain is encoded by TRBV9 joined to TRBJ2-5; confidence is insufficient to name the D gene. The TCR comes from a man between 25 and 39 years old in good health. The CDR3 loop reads CASSPQTSLVAQYF. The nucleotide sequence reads TGTGCCAGCAGCCCGCAGACAAGCCTGGTGGCCCAGTACTTC.